What follows are 22 T cell receptor beta chains derived from one specimen sequenced in a study of blood T cells in healthy people across ages. Through a sample-barcoded 5' primer and a J-beta primer mix, a second PCR was run for about 6 to 11 cycles. A single record per CDR3 protein comes from TCRdb applying MiXCR to the 5' RACE reads. The top ten hold about 30% of the sample, which has a few hundred thousand distinct CDR3 sequences, 27% seen once. The sequencing input was blood. The receptors originated from a woman in her 70s in good health.

This chain links TRBV7-8 with TRBJ2-1, with 8 bases matching TRBD2. The germline gives CDR1 SGHVS, CDR2 FQNEAQ. CDR3 size: 16 residues. V lost 5 bases and J lost 0; bases outside the gene matches: 6. The CDR3 DNA follows: TGTGCCAGCAGCCCGGGGGGGGGGAGCTCCTACAATGAGCAGTTCTTC. Translating gives CASSPGGGSSYNEQFF.

V and J are TRBV10-3 and TRBJ2-5; D is uncertain. Per the germline V gene, CDR1 is ENHRY and CDR2 is SYGVKD. The CDR3 length is 13 residues. V lost 0 bases to trimming and J lost 4 bases, with 6 bases between them. The CDR3 DNA reads as TGTGCCATCAGTGAGTCGTCCCGAGAGACCCAGTACTTC. It encodes CAISESSRETQYF.

V and J are TRBV2 and TRBJ1-4; D gene uncertain. Looked up from germline, CDR1 is SNHLY and CDR2 is FYNNEI. CDR3 size: 14 residues. Trimming left V 6 bases short and J 5 bases short, with 13 bases between. CDR3 region: CASSVGRLNEKLFF. DNA for the CDR3: TGTGCCAGCAGCGTTGGACGGCTAAATGAAAAACTGTTTTTT.

The chain couples TRBV29-1 to TRBJ1-4; 7 nucleotides match TRBD1. The CDR3 loop spans 14 amino acids. The ends lost 6 bases at V and 3 bases at J; junction bases unmatched: 7. The germline CDR1 and CDR2 sequences are SQVTM and ANQGSEA. CDR3 bases: TGCAGCGTGCGCACAGGGGCGGCTAATGAAAAACTGTTTTTT. This codes for CSVRTGAANEKLFF.

This chain connects TRBV5-1 to TRBJ2-7, with D possibly being TRBD2 (6 bases). The CDR3 consists of 15 residues. V lost 4 bases and J lost 2, with 16 bases in between. The germline gives CDR1 SGHRS, CDR2 YFSETQ. The CDR3 DNA sequence: TGCGCCAGCAGCAGGTCGAGCAGGGAGGCCTACGAGCAGTACTTC. Its protein product is CASSRSSREAYEQYF.

With respect to this clonotype: The junction and the germline gene differ at one end; a read error may be behind it. The V call is TRBV20-1, the J call TRBJ2-5; TRBD2 aligns across 13 bases. The CDR3 runs to 18 residues. Germline lookup yields CDR1 DFQATT and CDR2 SNEGSKA (reference sequence). CDR3: CSASGQGVGTSGNNERFF. CDR3 sequence (DNA): TGCAGTGCTAGTGGACAGGGGGTTGGGACTAGCGGGAACAATGAGCGGTTCTTC.

This clonotype was seen only a few times. V usage is TRBV11-2 and J usage is TRBJ2-4; D is undetermined. Per germline, CDR1 SGHAT and CDR2 FQNNGV. There are 14 residues in the CDR3. V lost 1 base, J lost 3 bases, and 7 bases lay in between. As DNA, the CDR3 is TGTGCCAGCAGCTTAGTCGTTGGCAAAAACATTCAGTACTTC. This translates into CASSLVVGKNIQYF.

The V and J genes are TRBV20-1 and TRBJ1-2; D possibly corresponds to TRBD1 (6 bases). V lost 0 bases, J lost 1 base, and 12 bases lay in between. The CDR3 runs 15 residues. CDR1 is DFQATT, CDR2 SNEGSKA, per germline (reference sequence). CDR3 protein: CSAREWGGLNYGYTF. DNA of the CDR3: TGCAGTGCTAGAGAATGGGGGGGCCTTAACTATGGCTACACCTTC.

This clonotype was seen only a few times. The chain combines TRBV5-1 with TRBJ1-1, with TRBD1 matching over 8 bases. The CDR3 contains 16 residues. Germline CDR1 reads SGHRS; CDR2 reads YFSETQ. The V and J ends lost 0 bases and 4 bases, in that order; junction bases with no gene match: 8. The chain's CDR3 is CASSLGTGRLSTEAFF. CDR3 sequence (DNA): TGCGCCAGCAGCTTGGGGACAGGGCGGTTGAGCACTGAAGCTTTCTTT.

This chain links TRBV6-5 with TRBJ1-4; D may be TRBD1 (6 bases). This CDR3 comprises 14 residues. CDR1 and CDR2 (germline): MNHEY, SVGAGI. Between the trimmed V and J ends, which lost 5 bases and 5 bases, there was a span of 12 bases. For the CDR3, the DNA is TGTGCCAGCAGTCAAGGGGGAGCGAATGAAAAACTGTTTTTT. Protein product: CASSQGGANEKLFF.

The chain links TRBV7-2 to TRBJ2-5, with D tentatively TRBD2 (6 bases). The length of the CDR3 is 14 residues. Between the trimmed V and J ends, which lost 4 bases and 5 bases, there was a span of 14 bases. Germline V lookup: CDR1 SGHTA, CDR2 FQGNSA. CDR3 coding DNA: TGTGCCAGCAGCTCGGAGGGAGTACGGGAGACCCAGTACTTC. Its protein is CASSSEGVRETQYF.

This clonotype has more than one count but fewer than ten. The CDR3: CASSSNSGRPYNEQFF. For the CDR3, the DNA is TGTGCCAGCAGCTCCAATAGCGGGAGACCCTACAATGAGCAGTTCTTC. V and J are TRBV7-8 and TRBJ2-1; 9 nucleotides match TRBD2. There are 16 residues in the CDR3. Losses at the gene ends were 4 bases for V and 2 bases for J; bases not matched to a gene: 6. Germline lookup yields CDR1 SGHVS and CDR2 FQNEAQ.

This clonotype is a singleton in its sample. The chain carries TRBV19 and TRBJ1-5; 7 bases fit TRBD1. This CDR3 spans 14 amino acids. Losses at the gene ends were 6 bases for V and 2 bases for J; bases not matched to a gene: 4. Per germline, CDR1 LNHDA and CDR2 SQIVND (reference sequence). CDR3 sequence: CASSHRGGNQPQHF. Written as DNA, the CDR3 is TGTGCCAGTAGCCACAGGGGAGGCAATCAGCCCCAGCATTTT.

This clonotype was detected a few times. This sequence joins TRBV29-1 and TRBJ2-3; D might be TRBD2 (6 bases). There are 16 residues in the CDR3. CDR1 and CDR2 (germline): SQVTM, ANQGSEA. V was pared by 4 bases and J by 2 bases, with 19 bases between. CDR3 loop: CSVGGLMGGPTDTQYF. The CDR3 bases are TGCAGCGTTGGCGGACTAATGGGAGGACCCACAGATACGCAGTATTTT.

In this sample, this clonotype turned up a few times. The rearrangement links TRBV29-1 to TRBJ2-5; D ambiguous. The J call is in doubt because the DNA end fits TRBJ2-1 better. In germline, CDR1 is SQVTM, CDR2 ANQGSEA. This CDR3 is built from 12 residues. DNA for the CDR3: TGCAGCGTTGTAGATGGCAGCAATGAGCAGTTCTTC. Its protein product is CSVVDGSNEQFF.

This clonotype was seen a few times. V and J are TRBV27 and TRBJ1-3; possible D gene TRBD1, 5 bases. Germline V gives CDR1 MNHEY, CDR2 SMNVEV (reference sequence). V shed 6 bases and J shed 0 bases, with 6 bases lying between them. The CDR3 has 13 residues. CDR3 DNA: TGTGCCAGCAGCGGGGGCTCTGGAAACACCATATATTTT. Translated, it gives CASSGGSGNTIYF.

This clonotype occurred a few times. The chain is built from TRBV20-1 and TRBJ2-1; tentative D call: TRBD2 (5 bases). Germline V CDR1 and CDR2: DFQATT, SNEGSKA (reference sequence). Deletions cut 1 base from V and 5 bases from J, with 6 bases between. CDR3 length: 12 residues. CDR3 sequence reads: CSARGLNNEQFF. The CDR3 DNA reads TGCAGTGCTAGAGGACTAAACAATGAGCAGTTCTTC.

This clonotype was found a few times. The gene calls are TRBV7-9 and TRBJ1-1, with a possible D match to TRBD1 (6 bases). V gave up 4 bases and J gave up 4 bases, with 13 bases separating them. CDR1 and CDR2 from the germline V gene are SEHNR and FQNEAQ (reference sequence). The CDR3 loop spans 14 amino acids. The CDR3 bases are TGTGCCAGCAGCTCGAAGGGGGTGGGCACTGAAGCTTTCTTT. Translating gives CASSSKGVGTEAFF. The entire variable domain, with the rest obtained from reference TRBV7-9 and TRBJ1-1, is as follows: DTGVSQNPRHKITKRGQNVTFRCDPISEHNRLYWYRQTLGQGPEFLTYFQNEAQLEKSRLLSDRFSAERPKGSFSTLEIQRTEQGDSAMYLCASSSKGVGTEAFFGQGTRLTVV.

This clonotype was recorded a few times. The CDR3 loop reads CASVSSSYEQYF. The CDR3 DNA is TGTGCCAGCGTATCCTCTTCCTACGAGCAGTACTTC. The chain combines TRBV6-6 with TRBJ2-5; D gene unclear. The J call may be faulty, since TRBJ2-7 better matches the DNA end. The germline V gene has CDR1 MNHNY and CDR2 SVGAGI (reference sequence). The CDR3 length is 12 residues.

This clonotype was counted between two and nine times. The chain couples TRBV11-2 to TRBJ1-1; no firm D call. The germline gives CDR1 SGHAT, CDR2 FQNNGV. The CDR3 extends over 12 amino acids. V was clipped by 2 bases and J by 8 bases, with 9 bases between them. The CDR3 nucleotides are TGTGCCAGCAGCTTAAAAGGATCCGAAGCTTTCTTT. Residues: CASSLKGSEAFF.

CDR3 region: CASSRTSVGEQYF. The CDR3 nucleotides are TGTGCCAGCAGCCGGACTAGCGTGGGCGAGCAGTACTTC. The rearrangement joins TRBV7-6 to TRBJ2-5; 9 nucleotides line up with TRBD2. The J call could be wrong; TRBJ2-7 is a better fit for the DNA end. This CDR3 comprises 13 residues. Germline CDR1 is SGHVS and CDR2 is FNYEAQ.

In this sample, this clonotype turned up a few times. V usage is TRBV5-5 and J usage is TRBJ1-5, with 7 bases lining up with TRBD1. This CDR3 comprises 15 residues. Germline-derived CDR1 and CDR2 are SGHKS and YYEKEE (reference sequence). The V segment lost 2 bases and the J segment 0 bases; nucleotides outside the gene matches: 2. Here the CDR3 DNA reads TGTGCCAGCAGCTTTACAGGGGATAGCAATCAGCCCCAGCATTTT. This codes for CASSFTGDSNQPQHF.